The next 8 T cell receptor beta chains were all read from a single sample in a study of T cells in Graves' hyperthyroidism and ophthalmopathy. The CDR3 regions of TCR beta were amplified from RNA transcripts. Using the HTBI primer set, a first-round RT-PCR was run on the TCR CDR3. Each CDR3 protein is one row after TCRdb ran MiXCR on the multiplex PCR reads. The sample has some 800,000 distinct CDR3 sequences; around 38% are singletons. Sequenced: blood. The receptor source for this set is a man younger than 35 with Graves' hyperthyroidism.

Concerning this clonotype: Possible read error: a much larger clone is one base away. The chain employs TRBV7-9 and TRBJ2-5; D not certain. There are 14 residues in the CDR3. V was shortened by 4 bases and J by 5 bases, with 14 bases between the two germline ends. The germline V gene encodes CDR1 SEHNR and CDR2 FQNEAQ (reference sequence). CDR3 protein: CASSWNGPLETQYF. The CDR3 DNA is TGTGCCAGCAGCTGGAACGGACCCTTGGAGACCCAGTACTTC.

This sequence joins TRBV9 and TRBJ1-2; D uncertain. This CDR3 is built from 15 residues. V was clipped by 2 bases and J by 0 bases, with 11 bases between them. Germline CDR1 reads SGDLS; CDR2 reads YYNGEE. This chain's CDR3 is CASSVGVSANYGYTF. CDR3 DNA: TGTGCCAGCAGCGTCGGGGTGTCGGCTAACTATGGCTACACCTTC.

This chain's CDR3 is CASSESYLAPNYEQYF. The CDR3 DNA reads as TGTGCCAGCAGTGAATCGTACCTAGCGCCTAACTACGAGCAGTACTTC. This chain uses TRBV2 with TRBJ2-7; D is perhaps TRBD2 (6 bases). The ends were cut back, 2 bases at V and 3 bases at J, with 17 bases in the middle. Per germline, CDR1 SNHLY and CDR2 FYNNEI. There are 16 residues in the CDR3.

This clonotype was seen a handful of times. This chain connects TRBV7-9 to TRBJ2-2; no clear D. Germline V gene sequence: CDR1 SEHNR, CDR2 FQNEAQ (reference sequence). This CDR3 has 15 residues. V lost 0 bases to trimming and J lost 4 bases, with 9 bases between them. The CDR3 here is CASSLASGFTGELFF. As DNA, the CDR3 is TGTGCCAGCAGCTTAGCCTCTGGGTTCACCGGGGAGCTGTTTTTT.

V gene TRBV19 combines with J gene TRBJ1-4, with TRBD1 matching 8 bases. The germline V gene has CDR1 LNHDA and CDR2 SQIVND (reference sequence). This CDR3 comprises 15 residues. The junction had 10 bases not matched to a gene; V was cut back by 8 bases and J by 5 bases. The CDR3 nucleotides are TGTGCCAGTGCAACAGGGACAGGATCGAATGAAAAACTGTTTTTT. Translation gives CASATGTGSNEKLFF. The entire variable domain, with the rest obtained from reference TRBV19 and TRBJ1-4, is as follows: DGGITQSPKYLFRKEGQNVTLSCEQNLNHDAMYWYRQDPGQGLRLIYYSQIVNDFQKGDIAEGYSVSREKKESFPLTVTSAQKNPTAFYLCASATGTGSNEKLFFGSGTQLSVL.

The chain employs TRBV7-9 and TRBJ2-3, with 10 bases matching TRBD2. V shed 5 bases and J 11 bases; nucleotides not matched to a gene: 7. The germline V gene has CDR1 SEHNR and CDR2 FQNEAQ (reference sequence). The CDR3 contains 13 residues. The CDR3: CASSSGLAELQYF. The CDR3 coding sequence is TGTGCCAGCAGCAGCGGACTAGCGGAGCTGCAGTATTTT.

About this clonotype: Since a much larger clone is just one base distant, this may be a read error. The rearrangement links TRBV7-9 to TRBJ2-7; D is unresolved. The V end lost 5 bases, the J end lost 9 bases, and 14 bases lay between the germline ends. Germline CDR1 is SEHNR and CDR2 is FQNEAQ (reference sequence). CDR3 length equals 12 residues. CDR3 sequence reads: CASSPRGLGQYF. In nucleotides, the CDR3 is TGTGCCAGCAGCCCCCGCGGCCTCGGGCAGTACTTC.

This clonotype was seen at least ten times. The chain joins TRBV7-9 to TRBJ2-7; 9 nucleotides line up with TRBD1. V trimming: 4 bases; J trimming: 6 bases; junction bases outside the gene matches: 4. The CDR3 is made up of 13 amino acids. CDR1 is SEHNR and CDR2 is FQNEAQ in the germline V gene (reference sequence). The CDR3 DNA reads as TGTGCCAGCAGCTCGACGGACAGGGGCGAGCAGTACTTC. This gives the protein CASSSTDRGEQYF. Full variable domain (missing parts from reference TRBV7-9 and TRBJ2-7): DTGVSQNPRHKITKRGQNVTFRCDPISEHNRLYWYRQTLGQGPEFLTYFQNEAQLEKSRLLSDRFSAERPKGSFSTLEIQRTEQGDSAMYLCASSSTDRGEQYFGPGTRLTVT.